This TCR beta chain was documented in a study of blood T cell repertoires in COVID-19. Overall study: PBMCs, B-cell-depleted T cells, or T cells provided the cDNA or gDNA that made up the material.

All recovered Cohort 3 donors got two negative PCRs, got clearance, or saw symptom resolution. Produced via immunoSEQ multiplex PCR; TCRdb's table is partial and in-frame only. The sample lists under 450,000 clones; roughly 87% were seen once. Trimming removed 4 bases from V and 4 bases from J; junction bases left unmatched: 3. CDR1 is SGHVS and CDR2 is FQNEAQ in the germline V gene. The length of the CDR3 is 13 residues. The chain couples TRBV7-8 to TRBJ1-2, with 7 bases aligning to TRBD1. The receptor was derived from a woman aged 45-59 years who had recovered from COVID-19. The specimen was PBMCs or T cells enriched from blood (not recorded which). Written as DNA, the CDR3 is TGTGCCAGCAGCTCCGGGACAGCCTATGGCTACACCTTC. Translation gives CASSSGTAYGYTF.